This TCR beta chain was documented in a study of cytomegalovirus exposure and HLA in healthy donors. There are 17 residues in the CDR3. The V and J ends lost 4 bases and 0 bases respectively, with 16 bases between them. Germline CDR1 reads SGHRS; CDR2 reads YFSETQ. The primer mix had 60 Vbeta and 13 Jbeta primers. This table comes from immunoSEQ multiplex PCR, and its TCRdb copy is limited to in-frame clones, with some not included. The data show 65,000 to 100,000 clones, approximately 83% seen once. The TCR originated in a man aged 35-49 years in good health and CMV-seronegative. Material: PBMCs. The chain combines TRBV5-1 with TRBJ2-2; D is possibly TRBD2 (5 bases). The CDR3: CASSVITGSANTGELFF. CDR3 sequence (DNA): TGCGCCAGCAGCGTAATTACGGGGTCGGCGAACACCGGGGAGCTGTTTTTT. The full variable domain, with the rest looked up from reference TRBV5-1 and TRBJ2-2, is KAGVTQTPRYLIKTRGQQVTLSCSPISGHRSVSWYQQTPGQGLQFLFEYFSETQRNKGNFPGRFSGRQFSNSRSEMNVSTLELGDSALYLCASSVITGSANTGELFFGEGSRLTVL.